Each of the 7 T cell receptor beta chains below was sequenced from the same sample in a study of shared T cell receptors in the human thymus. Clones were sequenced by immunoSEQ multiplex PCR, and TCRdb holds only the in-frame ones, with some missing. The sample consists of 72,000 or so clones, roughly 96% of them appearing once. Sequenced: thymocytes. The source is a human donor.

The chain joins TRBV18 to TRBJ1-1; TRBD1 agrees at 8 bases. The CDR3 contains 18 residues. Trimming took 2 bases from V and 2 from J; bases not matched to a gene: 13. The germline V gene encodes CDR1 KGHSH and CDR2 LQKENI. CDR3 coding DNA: TGTGCCAGCTCACCAAGGAAAAACAGGGGGGGCGAAAACACTGAAGCTTTCTTT. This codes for CASSPRKNRGGENTEAFF.

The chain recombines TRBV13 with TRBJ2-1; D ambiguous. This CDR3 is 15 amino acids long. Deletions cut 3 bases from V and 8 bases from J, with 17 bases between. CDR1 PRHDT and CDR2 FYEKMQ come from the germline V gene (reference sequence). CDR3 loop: CASSFPSGNRDEQFF. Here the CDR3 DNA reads TGTGCCAGCAGCTTCCCTAGTGGTAATCGGGATGAGCAGTTCTTC.

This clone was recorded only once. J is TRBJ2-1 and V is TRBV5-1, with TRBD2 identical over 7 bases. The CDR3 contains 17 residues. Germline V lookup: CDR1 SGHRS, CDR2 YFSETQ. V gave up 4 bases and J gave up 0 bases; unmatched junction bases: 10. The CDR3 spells CASSRGGAGRSYNEQFF. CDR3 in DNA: TGCGCCAGCAGCCGGGGAGGGGCGGGTCGCTCCTACAATGAGCAGTTCTTC.

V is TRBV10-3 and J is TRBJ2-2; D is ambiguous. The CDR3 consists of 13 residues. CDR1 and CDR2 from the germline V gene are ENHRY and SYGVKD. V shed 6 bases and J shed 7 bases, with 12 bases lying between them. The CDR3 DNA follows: TGTGCCATCAGATTTTGGCCGGACGGGGAGCTGTTTTTT. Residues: CAIRFWPDGELFF.

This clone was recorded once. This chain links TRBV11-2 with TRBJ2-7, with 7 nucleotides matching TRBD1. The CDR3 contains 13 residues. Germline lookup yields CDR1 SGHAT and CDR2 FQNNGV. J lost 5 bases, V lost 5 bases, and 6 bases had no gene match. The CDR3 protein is CASSPTQGNEQYF. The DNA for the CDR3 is TGTGCCAGCAGCCCTACACAGGGGAACGAGCAGTACTTC.

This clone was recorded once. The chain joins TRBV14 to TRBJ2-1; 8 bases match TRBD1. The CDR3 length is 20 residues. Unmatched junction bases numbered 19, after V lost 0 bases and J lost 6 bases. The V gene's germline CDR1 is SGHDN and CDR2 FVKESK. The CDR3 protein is CASSQDWTGLLPLWSNEQFF. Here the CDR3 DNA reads TGTGCCAGCAGCCAAGATTGGACAGGGCTTTTGCCGCTGTGGTCCAATGAGCAGTTCTTC.

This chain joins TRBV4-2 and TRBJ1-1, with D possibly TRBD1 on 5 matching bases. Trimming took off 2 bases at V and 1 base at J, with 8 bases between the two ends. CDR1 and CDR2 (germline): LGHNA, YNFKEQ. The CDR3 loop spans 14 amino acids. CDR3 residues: CASSQNGANTEAFF. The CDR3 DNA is TGTGCCAGCAGCCAAAACGGGGCGAACACTGAAGCTTTCTTT.